This entry concerns a single T cell receptor (beta chain). Its antigen is not identified. The sample comes from a study of cytomegalovirus exposure and HLA in healthy donors. The study's findings and limits: Presence/absence analyses took donor sequencing depth as roughly uniform. Per a later analysis, HLA-associated TCR beta chains showed more clonal expansion than other, equally common TCR beta chains. It was reported that the classifier diagnosed cytomegalovirus status with high specificity and sensitivity in both the original and validation cohorts.

Primers for the PCR totalled 60 Vbeta and 13 Jbeta. The assay was immunoSEQ multiplex PCR, and TCRdb's table has in-frame clones only and misses some. Of 200,000 or so clones listed, 75% to 90% are singletons. The sequenced sample was PBMCs. This sequence was found in a woman aged 50 to 65 in good health and CMV-seropositive.

The CDR3 nucleotides are TGTGCCAGCAGTCCTCGGGGGGGCCGGGGCAATGAGCAGTTCTTC. The encoded protein is CASSPRGGRGNEQFF. The rearrangement links TRBV6-5 to TRBJ2-1; 8 bases line up with TRBD2. CDR3 length equals 15 residues. Per the germline V gene, CDR1 is MNHEY and CDR2 is SVGAGI. V gave up 5 bases and J gave up 6 bases; unmatched junction bases: 9.